This TCR beta chain was sequenced during a study of blood T cell repertoires in COVID-19. The wider study: Some COVID-19 samples were acute and others convalescent; all came from the United States, Italy and Spain. PBMCs, B-cell-depleted T cells, or T cells were the source of the cDNA or gDNA that made up the material.

Source study methods: Reference gene primer amplification in the assay estimated nucleated cell counts. Data came from immunoSEQ multiplex PCR; TCRdb stores just in-frame clones and leaves some out. The V and J calls and the clone size are those of that table, but D and trimming were determined from the DNA. The data show 120,000 or so clones, with roughly 78% seen just once and around 15% held by the top ten. Germline V gene sequence: CDR1 SGHRS, CDR2 YFSETQ. The CDR3 spans 16 residues. V lost 4 bases and J lost 6, with 21 bases in between. The TCR was taken from a man aged 60-69 years with active or convalescent COVID-19. The V gene is TRBV5-1, the J gene TRBJ2-3; perhaps TRBD1 as D (6 bases). Sample: peripheral blood. The CDR3 bases are TGCGCCAGCAGCCCCACCCATGGGGGCGCCGGGGATACGCAGTATTTT. Translating it yields CASSPTHGGAGDTQYF. The whole variable domain, remainder taken from reference TRBV5-1 and TRBJ2-3, is KAGVTQTPRYLIKTRGQQVTLSCSPISGHRSVSWYQQTPGQGLQFLFEYFSETQRNKGNFPGRFSGRQFSNSRSEMNVSTLELGDSALYLCASSPTHGGAGDTQYFGPGTRLTVL.